This T cell receptor (beta chain) was recovered during a study of blood T cell repertoires in COVID-19. Looking at the study overall: Both acute and convalescent COVID-19 samples were obtained from the United States, Italy and Spain.

The assay was immunoSEQ multiplex PCR, and TCRdb's table has in-frame clones only and misses some. The table shows 85,000 to 100,000 clones, with roughly 88% occurring only once. The V and J ends lost 1 base and 5 bases, in that order; junction bases with no gene match: 8. Germline V lookup: CDR1 SGHDN, CDR2 FVKESK. The CDR3 length is 15 residues. The gene calls are TRBV14 and TRBJ2-7, with 7 bases identical to TRBD1. The specimen sequenced was peripheral blood. This receptor was obtained from a man aged 50 to 60 with COVID-19, enrolled during active disease. In nucleotides, the CDR3 is TGTGCCAGCAGCCAAGCACAGAGAGGGGGCGACGAGCAGTACTTC. Translating gives CASSQAQRGGDEQYF.